This entry concerns a single T cell receptor beta chain. What it recognizes is unknown. V lost 4 bases and J lost 1; bases outside the gene matches: 13. The CDR3 runs to 19 residues. The germline CDR1 and CDR2 sequences are SGHTA and FQGNSA. The entirety of the isolated RNA underwent reverse transcription, so expressed TCRB transcripts were sequenced. Data came from immunoSEQ multiplex PCR; TCRdb stores just in-frame clones and leaves some out. The sample carries tens of thousands of clones, roughly a third recorded once. This entry belongs to a study of beta chain features in type 1 diabetes. Study-level points and caveats: Naive, central memory and Treg TCRB repertoires appeared more alike in patients than in healthy donors. It was not settled here whether HLA type affects TCRB rearrangement.

The chain couples TRBV7-2 to TRBJ2-2; 9 nucleotides align to TRBD2. The TCR comes from a woman between 18 and 29 years old in good health. What was sequenced was stem cell memory CD4+ T cells from blood. CDR3 residues: CASSSLIGGRDVNTGELFF. The CDR3 nucleotides read TGTGCCAGCAGCTCCCTCATCGGCGGGAGGGATGTGAACACCGGGGAGCTGTTTTTT.